What follows are 28 T cell receptor beta chains derived from one specimen sequenced in a study of CD8 T cells in Susac syndrome. With random hexamers, 0.5 to 1 ug RNA was reverse transcribed. A single record per CDR3 protein comes from TCRdb applying MiXCR to the immunoSEQ multiplex PCR reads. The repertoire holds 120,000 or so distinct CDR3 sequences, with around 94% as singletons. Sequencing was done on a sample of CD4+ T cells from PBMCs. These receptor sequences come from a human donor in good health.

CDR3 protein: CASSDLLGRFF. The DNA of the CDR3 is TGTGCCAGCAGTGATCTACTAGGGCGGTTCTTC. The chain is built from TRBV6-1 and TRBJ2-1, with D perhaps TRBD2 (5 bases). V lost 3 bases, J lost 15 bases, and 12 bases lay in between. This CDR3 has 11 amino acids. The germline V gene encodes CDR1 MNHNS and CDR2 SASEGT.

The chain carries TRBV7-9 and TRBJ2-3; no reliable D call. The CDR3 runs 13 residues. CDR1 SEHNR and CDR2 FQNEAQ come from the germline V gene (reference sequence). V was shortened by 1 base and J by 1 base, with 3 bases between the two germline ends. CDR3 region: CASSLVRTDTQYF. In DNA, the CDR3 is TGTGCCAGCAGCTTAGTTCGCACAGATACGCAGTATTTT.

This chain connects TRBV7-8 to TRBJ1-5, with TRBD1 matching 10 bases. The CDR3 is 16 residues long. Trimming at V came to 4 bases and at J to 1 base, leaving 4 bases not matched to a gene. The germline V gene has CDR1 SGHVS and CDR2 FQNEAQ. In DNA form, the CDR3 reads TGTGCCAGCAGCTCCGACAGGGGGCACAGCAATCAGCCCCAGCATTTT. Translated: CASSSDRGHSNQPQHF.

The chain has TRBV27 and TRBJ1-1; 7 bases agree with TRBD1. CDR3 size: 14 residues. The V and J ends lost 3 bases and 4 bases, in that order; junction bases with no gene match: 5. Germline V lookup: CDR1 MNHEY, CDR2 SMNVEV (reference sequence). Here the CDR3 reads CASSFKGASTEAFF. CDR3 DNA: TGTGCCAGCAGTTTCAAGGGGGCGAGCACTGAAGCTTTCTTT.

The rearrangement uses TRBV6-5 and TRBJ2-3; TRBD2 matches 10 bases. This CDR3 is built from 18 residues. Germline CDR1 and CDR2: MNHEY and SVGAGI. J gave up 0 bases and V 4 bases, and 10 bases lay outside the gene matches. The CDR3 nucleotides are TGTGCCAGCAGTTCCGGGACTAGCGTGCCACCCAGCACAGATACGCAGTATTTT. Residues: CASSSGTSVPPSTDTQYF.

A few counts support this clonotype. This chain links TRBV29-1 with TRBJ1-5; 7 bases fit TRBD1. Germline trimming cut 4 bases from V and 5 bases from J; bases unmatched to any gene: 2. Germline V lookup: CDR1 SQVTM, CDR2 ANQGSEA. There are 12 residues in the CDR3. CDR3 DNA: TGCAGCGTTGGGCAGGGGGATCAGCCCCAGCATTTT. Encoded protein: CSVGQGDQPQHF.

The J gene is TRBJ2-7, the V gene TRBV5-1; unclear D gene. This CDR3 comprises 14 residues. Germline V CDR1 and CDR2: SGHRS, YFSETQ. V dropped 1 base and J dropped 2 bases, with 10 bases sitting between them. The CDR3, as DNA: TGCGCCAGCAGCTTGTCGCCGGGTCCCTACGAGCAGTACTTC. Residues: CASSLSPGPYEQYF.

The chain uses TRBV20-1 and TRBJ2-5; 8 bases fit TRBD2. In germline, CDR1 is DFQATT, CDR2 SNEGSKA (reference sequence). The CDR3 spans 15 residues. Trimming cost V 2 bases and J 1 base; bases outside gene matches: 6. As DNA, the CDR3 is TGCAGTGCTAGACCGAGCGGGGGCTCCCAAGAGACCCAGTACTTC. Its translation is CSARPSGGSQETQYF.

The rearrangement links TRBV11-1 to TRBJ2-6; 7 bases map to TRBD1. Germline V gene data show CDR1 as SGHAT and CDR2 as FQDESV (reference sequence). This CDR3 comprises 17 residues. Trimming took 5 bases from V and 4 from J; bases not matched to a gene: 11. CDR3 residues: CASSRDSQTGGANVLTF. The DNA of the CDR3 is TGTGCCAGCAGCCGGGACAGCCAGACAGGAGGGGCCAACGTCCTGACTTTC.

CDR3 coding DNA: TGTGCCAGCAGCGTACAGGGGGCATCCGGAAACACCATATATTTT. As protein: CASSVQGASGNTIYF. The chain links TRBV9 to TRBJ1-3; 8 nucleotides line up with TRBD1. In germline, CDR1 is SGDLS, CDR2 YYNGEE. The CDR3 consists of 15 residues. Trimming took 1 base from V and 4 from J; bases not matched to a gene: 4.

The CDR3 DNA sequence: TGTGCCAGCAGTCCCCTTGGGACTAGCGGGAGTTACACCGGGGAGCTGTTTTTT. Translating gives CASSPLGTSGSYTGELFF. This rearrangement joins TRBV6-1 to TRBJ2-2; TRBD2 agrees at 14 bases. Trimming cost V 5 bases and J 3 bases; bases outside gene matches: 8. CDR1 and CDR2 from the germline V gene are MNHNS and SASEGT. This CDR3 is built from 18 residues.

CDR3 nucleotide sequence: TGTGCCAGCTCACCGTACCAATTGGACAGCGGACTGTACTTC. Its translation: CASSPYQLDSGLYF. The chain joins TRBV18 to TRBJ2-4, with D possibly being TRBD1 (6 bases). With 3 bases removed from V and 15 bases from J, the gap between germline ends came to 21 bases. This CDR3 is built from 14 residues. Germline CDR1 reads KGHSH; CDR2 reads LQKENI. The whole variable domain, remainder taken from reference TRBV18 and TRBJ2-4, is NAGVMQNPRHLVRRRGQEARLRCSPMKGHSHVYWYRQLPEEGLKFMVYLQKENIIDESGMPKERFSAEFPKEGPSILRIQQVVRGDSAAYFCASSPYQLDSGLYFGAGTRLSVL.

The chain carries TRBV6-1 and TRBJ2-2, with D perhaps matching TRBD2 (6 bases). The CDR3 runs 15 residues. V gave up 2 bases and J gave up 6 bases, with 13 bases separating them. Germline-derived CDR1 and CDR2 are MNHNS and SASEGT. The CDR3 here is CASSERRGPAGELFF. The DNA of the CDR3 is TGTGCCAGCAGTGAAAGGAGGGGTCCGGCCGGGGAGCTGTTTTTT.

CDR3 region: CASREDRNTEAFF. Here the CDR3 DNA reads TGTGCCAGCAGGGAGGACAGGAACACTGAAGCTTTCTTT. The rearrangement uses TRBV6-2 or TRBV6-3 and TRBJ1-1, with D perhaps TRBD1 (6 bases). Trimming removed 6 bases at V and 1 base at J, with 9 bases between. The CDR3 contains 13 residues. The germline V gene has CDR1 MNHEY and CDR2 SVGEGT.

The V and J genes are TRBV3-1 and TRBJ1-6; 10 nucleotides match TRBD1. In germline, CDR1 is LGHDT, CDR2 YNNKEL (reference sequence). CDR3 size: 16 residues. Trimming cost V 5 bases and J 4 bases; bases outside gene matches: 5. CDR3 in DNA: TGTGCCAGCAGCTCCGGGACAGGGGAATATAATTCACCCCTCCACTTT. It translates to CASSSGTGEYNSPLHF.

This clonotype was recorded once. The gene calls are TRBV3-1 and TRBJ2-5; 10 positions agree with TRBD1. The CDR3 consists of 15 residues. The germline CDR1 and CDR2 sequences are LGHDT and YNNKEL (reference sequence). The V segment lost 3 bases and the J segment 9 bases; nucleotides outside the gene matches: 10. CDR3 DNA sequence: TGTGCCAGCAGCCAGGGGACAGGGGCCGCGAAGGCCCAGTACTTC. Encoded protein: CASSQGTGAAKAQYF.

In nucleotides, the CDR3 is TGTGCCAGCAGCCTTCTAGCGGGAGGAGAGACCCAGTACTTC. Its protein product is CASSLLAGGETQYF. The chain carries TRBV7-3 and TRBJ2-5, with 11 positions matching TRBD2. The J segment lost 4 bases and the V segment lost 5 bases, leaving 3 bases of the junction unmatched. Germline V CDR1 and CDR2: SGHTA, FQGTGA. The CDR3 spans 14 residues.

This clonotype has just a few counts. CDR3 loop: CASSPPGLAGVNEQFF. For the CDR3, the DNA is TGTGCCAGTAGTCCCCCGGGACTAGCGGGGGTTAATGAGCAGTTCTTC. The chain recombines TRBV19 with TRBJ2-1, with TRBD2 identical over 14 bases. Germline assignment: CDR1 LNHDA and CDR2 SQIVND (reference sequence). With 5 bases clipped from V and 7 bases from J, the junction kept 7 bases outside the gene matches. The CDR3 spans 16 residues.

This clonotype appeared a single time. V usage is TRBV6-5 and J usage is TRBJ2-1; 7 nucleotides agree with TRBD2. J was trimmed by 7 bases and V by 1 base; bases with no gene match: 10. The CDR3 contains 16 residues. The germline V gene encodes CDR1 MNHEY and CDR2 SVGAGI. CDR3 sequence reads: CASSYWEGLGRNEQFF. CDR3 nucleotide sequence: TGTGCCAGCAGTTACTGGGAGGGGTTGGGGAGGAATGAGCAGTTCTTC.

The CDR3 nucleotides are TGTGCCAGCAGTTTGCACCGGGACTTCTATGGCTACACCTTC. Encoded protein: CASSLHRDFYGYTF. V usage is TRBV6-5 and J usage is TRBJ1-2, with TRBD1 as a possible D gene (5 bases). Germline CDR1 MNHEY, CDR2 SVGAGI. The CDR3 is 14 residues long. The V and J ends lost 4 bases and 4 bases respectively, with 13 bases between them.

The chain couples TRBV6-2 or TRBV6-3 to TRBJ1-1; weak D call: TRBD1 (6 bases). Germline V lookup: CDR1 MNHEY, CDR2 SVGEGT. V was clipped by 3 bases and J by 3 bases, with 8 bases between them. The CDR3 has 13 residues. CDR3 region: CASSYRGDTEAFF. The CDR3 DNA reads TGTGCCAGCAGTTATAGGGGGGACACTGAAGCTTTCTTT.

The CDR3 sequence is CASSLRDSSGNTIYF. The CDR3 bases are TGTGCCAGCAGTCTCCGGGACAGCTCTGGAAACACCATATATTTT. This rearrangement joins TRBV6-2 or TRBV6-3 to TRBJ1-3; 7 bases line up with TRBD1. The CDR3 has 15 residues. V trimming: 5 bases; J trimming: 0 bases; junction bases outside the gene matches: 4. The germline V gene encodes CDR1 MNHEY and CDR2 SVGEGT.

The chain employs TRBV27 and TRBJ2-2; D call uncertain. Germline V lookup: CDR1 MNHEY, CDR2 SMNVEV (reference sequence). The CDR3 sequence is 13 residues long. Deletions cut 5 bases from V and 10 bases from J, with 14 bases between. CDR3 residues: CASSASLTKELFF. CDR3 DNA: TGTGCCAGCAGTGCCTCACTCACTAAGGAGCTGTTTTTT.

This chain links TRBV5-1 with TRBJ2-1; the match to TRBD2 covers 11 bases. Germline-derived CDR1 and CDR2 are SGHRS and YFSETQ. V shed 5 bases and J 7 bases; nucleotides not matched to a gene: 8. The CDR3 totals 15 residues. CDR3 nucleotides: TGCGCCAGCAGTTCGACTAGCGGGATATCGAATGAGCAGTTCTTC. Its protein product is CASSSTSGISNEQFF.

This rearrangement joins TRBV7-6 to TRBJ2-7, with 8 positions matching TRBD2. Germline lookup yields CDR1 SGHVS and CDR2 FNYEAQ. This CDR3 region has 12 residues. The ends lost 5 bases at V and 11 bases at J; junction bases unmatched: 8. This chain's CDR3 is CASSQTQLAEYF. For the CDR3, the DNA is TGTGCCAGCAGCCAGACCCAACTAGCGGAGTACTTC. The entire variable domain, with the rest obtained from reference TRBV7-6 and TRBJ2-7, is as follows: GAGVSQSPRYKVTKRGQDVALRCDPISGHVSLYWYRQALGQGPEFLTYFNYEAQQDKSGLPNDRFSAERPEGSISTLTIQRTEQRDSAMYRCASSQTQLAEYFGPGTRLTVT.

The V gene is TRBV3-1, the J gene TRBJ2-1, with 14 nucleotides matching TRBD2. The trim removed 1 base at V and 9 bases at J, leaving 8 bases unmatched. Looked up from germline, CDR1 is LGHDT and CDR2 is YNNKEL (reference sequence). The CDR3 sequence is 17 residues long. This CDR3 reads CASSQAGLAGGIREQFF. In nucleotides, the CDR3 is TGTGCCAGCAGCCAAGCCGGACTAGCGGGAGGAATTCGTGAGCAGTTCTTC.

The V gene is TRBV6-5, the J gene TRBJ1-5; 7 nucleotides align to TRBD1. Germline assignment: CDR1 MNHEY and CDR2 SVGAGI. J lost 7 bases, V lost 6 bases, and 3 bases had no gene match. This CDR3 is built from 12 residues. The CDR3 reads CASRQGTQPQHF. CDR3 coding DNA: TGTGCCAGCAGACAGGGGACCCAGCCCCAGCATTTT.

This chain connects TRBV10-3 to TRBJ2-7; 10 nucleotides match TRBD1. The CDR3 spans 15 residues. Germline V lookup: CDR1 ENHRY, CDR2 SYGVKD. V lost 8 bases, J lost 3 bases, and 10 bases stayed unmatched. The chain's CDR3 is CAIGDGTGEGYEQYF. The CDR3 DNA reads TGTGCCATCGGAGATGGGACAGGGGAGGGCTACGAGCAGTACTTC.